This T cell receptor beta chain was recorded in a study of blood T cell repertoires in COVID-19. At the level of the study: Samples came from the United States, Italy and Spain, spanning acute and convalescent COVID-19. In each case, the material was cDNA or gDNA derived from T cells, B-cell-depleted T cells, or PBMCs.

The Seattle site enrolled patients during active infection and followed them longitudinally. Germline assignment: CDR1 KGHSH and CDR2 LQKENI. The ends were cut back, 5 bases at V and 0 bases at J, with 13 bases in the middle. CDR3 length: 15 residues. TCRdb's copy holds only in-frame clones and misses some; the assay was immunoSEQ multiplex PCR. Seen here are approximately 250,000 clones, 75% to 90% observed once, and the top ten hold roughly 13%. The clonotype was recovered from a woman between 65 and 79 years old with COVID-19, enrolled during active disease. Source material: peripheral blood. The chain uses TRBV18 and TRBJ1-2, with unresolved D. The CDR3 DNA reads TGTGCCAGCTCATCGGGATCGGGAGCTAACTATGGCTACACCTTC. This translates into CASSSGSGANYGYTF. Supplemented by reference TRBV18 and TRBJ1-2, the full variable domain reads NAGVMQNPRHLVRRRGQEARLRCSPMKGHSHVYWYRQLPEEGLKFMVYLQKENIIDESGMPKERFSAEFPKEGPSILRIQQVVRGDSAAYFCASSSGSGANYGYTFGSGTRLTVV.